The 32 T cell receptor beta chains given below trace back to one sample, sequenced in a study of blood T cell repertoires in COVID-19. Here immunoSEQ multiplex PCR was the method, and the copy in TCRdb shows in-frame clones only, minus some. The table records roughly 90,000 clones, more than 65% of them present only once. The specimen was peripheral blood. The receptors originated from a human donor in a cohort sampled during active COVID-19.

This CDR3 is CASKGGATSPLHF. The CDR3 DNA follows: TGTGCCAGCAAAGGCGGGGCAACTTCACCCCTCCACTTT. The chain uses TRBV28 and TRBJ1-6; possibly TRBD1 for D (5 bases). Germline-derived CDR1 and CDR2 are MDHEN and SYDVKM. The CDR3 sequence is 13 residues long. The V end lost 7 bases, the J end lost 9 bases, and 13 bases lay between the germline ends.

The J gene is TRBJ2-5, the V gene TRBV5-1; D may be TRBD2 (5 bases). V was shortened by 4 bases and J by 5 bases, with 12 bases between the two germline ends. The CDR3 loop spans 13 amino acids. Germline CDR1 and CDR2: SGHRS and YFSETQ. CDR3 nucleotide sequence: TGCGCCAGCAGCCGTACGGACTGGGAGACCCAGTACTTC. It codes for CASSRTDWETQYF.

The chain carries TRBV19 and TRBJ1-1, with 11 nucleotides matching TRBD1. This CDR3 contains 13 residues. The germline V gene encodes CDR1 LNHDA and CDR2 SQIVND (reference sequence). J gave up 5 bases and V 9 bases, and 5 bases lay outside the gene matches. The chain's CDR3 is CASLDRGRTEAFF. CDR3 coding DNA: TGTGCCAGCCTGGACAGGGGGCGTACTGAAGCTTTCTTT.

The chain recombines TRBV28 with TRBJ2-7; D is unclear. In germline, CDR1 is MDHEN, CDR2 SYDVKM. V was cut by 5 bases and J by 7 bases, with 9 bases left in between. This CDR3 comprises 11 residues. The CDR3 is CASSTSREQYF. Written as DNA, the CDR3 is TGTGCCAGCAGTACCTCCAGGGAGCAGTACTTC.

This chain links TRBV27 with TRBJ1-5; tentatively, D is TRBD1 (6 bases). CDR1 is MNHEY, CDR2 SMNVEV, per germline (reference sequence). This CDR3 has 16 residues. V gave up 3 bases and J gave up 3 bases, with 15 bases separating them. DNA of the CDR3: TGTGCCAGCAGTTTCCTCGGGGGGGGCCTCAATCAGCCCCAGCATTTT. Encoded protein: CASSFLGGGLNQPQHF.

This clone is medium-sized (0.01 to 0.1%) by share. J is TRBJ1-2 and V is TRBV15; D remains unclear. V dropped 3 bases and J dropped 3 bases, with 17 bases sitting between them. CDR1 and CDR2 from the germline V gene are LNHNV and YYDKDF (reference sequence). The CDR3 is 16 residues long. CDR3 amino acids: CATSRGGQLVDYGYTF. DNA of the CDR3: TGTGCCACCAGCAGGGGTGGGCAGCTCGTAGACTATGGCTACACCTTC.

V usage is TRBV2 and J usage is TRBJ2-7, with 7 bases lining up with TRBD2. With 8 bases clipped from V and 6 bases from J, the junction kept 7 bases outside the gene matches. Germline V CDR1 and CDR2: SNHLY, FYNNEI. CDR3 length equals 12 residues. The CDR3 bases are TGTGCCAGCCGCTGGGAGGGAACCGAGCAGTACTTC. It translates to CASRWEGTEQYF.

The V and J genes are TRBV9 and TRBJ2-3; 15 bases agree with TRBD2. The CDR3 has 16 amino acids. J was trimmed by 5 bases and V by 4 bases; bases with no gene match: 5. Germline V gene data show CDR1 as SGDLS and CDR2 as YYNGEE. Here the CDR3 DNA reads TGTGCCAGCAGCCGGACTAGCGGGAGGGCCGTAGATACGCAGTATTTT. This gives the protein CASSRTSGRAVDTQYF.

This chain joins TRBV28 and TRBJ1-2; 8 positions match TRBD1. This CDR3 contains 16 residues. The J segment lost 4 bases and the V segment lost 2 bases, leaving 9 bases of the junction unmatched. Germline V gene lookup returns CDR1 MDHEN and CDR2 SYDVKM. DNA for the CDR3: TGTGCCAGCAGTTTAGGGTCCCCAGGGGGCGTCTATGGCTACACCTTC. Its protein product is CASSLGSPGGVYGYTF.

The V gene is TRBV24-1, the J gene TRBJ2-2; 11 bases match TRBD1. Germline CDR1 reads KGHDR; CDR2 reads SFDVKD. There are 16 residues in the CDR3. V was pared by 2 bases and J by 6 bases, with 4 bases of the junction left unmatched. The CDR3, as DNA: TGTGCCACCAGTGATTCGGACAGGGGGCCTTCCGGGGAGCTGTTTTTT. Protein product: CATSDSDRGPSGELFF.

The chain recombines TRBV12-3 or TRBV12-4 with TRBJ1-1; tentative D call: TRBD1 (5 bases). The length of the CDR3 is 13 residues. V shed 7 bases and J shed 4 bases, with 13 bases lying between them. CDR3 sequence reads: CASNPGGGTEAFF. In DNA, the CDR3 is TGTGCCAGCAACCCGGGGGGGGGCACTGAAGCTTTCTTT.

The sample holds one count of this clone. The genes are TRBV19 and TRBJ2-2; 9 positions match TRBD1. Germline V gene sequence: CDR1 LNHDA, CDR2 SQIVND (reference sequence). The trim removed 6 bases at V and 6 bases at J, leaving 8 bases unmatched. The CDR3 consists of 15 residues. This chain's CDR3 is CASREGTGLAGELFF. For the CDR3, the DNA is TGTGCCAGTAGGGAGGGGACAGGGCTTGCCGGGGAGCTGTTTTTT.

The chain combines TRBV5-1 with TRBJ1-2, with D unclear. The CDR3 length is 14 residues. The germline V gene has CDR1 SGHRS and CDR2 YFSETQ. With 0 bases removed from V and 1 base from J, the gap between germline ends came to 7 bases. This CDR3 reads CASSLGVDNYGYTF. The DNA of the CDR3 is TGCGCCAGCAGCTTGGGCGTTGATAACTATGGCTACACCTTC.

The chain employs TRBV19 and TRBJ1-5; TRBD1 matches at 9 bases. The CDR3 totals 14 residues. CDR1 is LNHDA and CDR2 is SQIVND in the germline V gene (reference sequence). V was pared by 4 bases and J by 7 bases, with 5 bases of the junction left unmatched. The DNA of the CDR3 is TGTGCCAGTAGTAACCGGGACAGGGACCAGCCCCAGCATTTT. Amino acids: CASSNRDRDQPQHF.

The chain uses TRBV6-5 and TRBJ1-2; TRBD1 might be the D (6 bases). The length of the CDR3 is 15 residues. Germline V gene lookup returns CDR1 MNHEY and CDR2 SVGAGI. The V end lost 0 bases, the J end lost 8 bases, and 16 bases lay between the germline ends. This chain's CDR3 is CASSYSSGELWGYTF. The CDR3 DNA is TGTGCCAGCAGTTACTCGTCAGGGGAACTATGGGGCTACACCTTC.

The genes are TRBV28 and TRBJ1-5; 10 bases map to TRBD1. V was pared by 7 bases and J by 4 bases, with 10 bases of the junction left unmatched. CDR1 is MDHEN and CDR2 is SYDVKM in the germline V gene. This CDR3 is built from 16 residues. CDR3 nucleotides: TGTGCCAGCATCCGCAGGGGGACAGGGGTTAATCAGCCCCAGCATTTT. Protein product: CASIRRGTGVNQPQHF.

The rearrangement joins TRBV28 to TRBJ2-1; D is uncertain. The CDR3 extends over 14 amino acids. V lost 1 base and J lost 2, with 6 bases in between. The germline CDR1 and CDR2 sequences are MDHEN and SYDVKM. The CDR3: CASSLLGAYNEQFF. CDR3 nucleotides: TGTGCCAGCAGTTTATTAGGAGCCTACAATGAGCAGTTCTTC.

The V and J genes are TRBV7-2 and TRBJ2-5; D unclear. The CDR3 totals 13 residues. Germline V gene lookup returns CDR1 SGHTA and CDR2 FQGNSA. V shed 4 bases and J shed 9 bases, with 15 bases lying between them. The CDR3 here is CASSSPAELAQYF. In DNA, the CDR3 is TGTGCCAGCAGCTCTCCCGCCGAGTTAGCCCAGTACTTC.

This clone was seen more than once but under ten times. The chain uses TRBV7-2 and TRBJ1-4; unclear D gene. V was cut by 3 bases and J by 1 base, with 9 bases left in between. The CDR3 runs 15 residues. Germline V gene lookup returns CDR1 SGHTA and CDR2 FQGNSA. In DNA, the CDR3 is TGTGCCAGCAGCTTTTCCGGGGAAACTAATGAAAAACTGTTTTTT. This encodes CASSFSGETNEKLFF.

The chain joins TRBV7-8 to TRBJ1-5; D might be TRBD1 (6 bases). V shed 5 bases and J shed 3 bases, with 8 bases lying between them. This CDR3 has 13 residues. Germline V gives CDR1 SGHVS, CDR2 FQNEAQ. In DNA, the CDR3 is TGTGCCAGCAGCCGGACAGACAATCAGCCCCAGCATTTT. This sequence encodes CASSRTDNQPQHF.

The chain combines TRBV3-1 (or the pseudogene TRBV3-2) with TRBJ1-5; maybe TRBD1 (5 bases). CDR3 size: 15 residues. Germline assignment: CDR1 LGHDT and CDR2 YNNKEL (reference sequence). V was trimmed by 4 bases and J by 2 bases, leaving 12 bases between them. This CDR3 reads CASSRGGGGNQPQHF. The CDR3 DNA reads TGTGCCAGCAGCCGCGGGGGAGGTGGCAATCAGCCCCAGCATTTT.

This clone has only a few counts. The V gene is TRBV10-3, the J gene TRBJ1-1; 7 nucleotides agree with TRBD1. There are 12 residues in the CDR3. The germline CDR1 and CDR2 sequences are ENHRY and SYGVKD. The junction had 5 bases not matched to a gene; V was cut back by 11 bases and J by 2 bases. The CDR3 DNA sequence: TGTGCCGTGGGACAGACTAACACTGAAGCTTTCTTT. Translating it yields CAVGQTNTEAFF.

The J gene is TRBJ2-7, the V gene TRBV2, with 7 bases identical to TRBD1. Germline V gene sequence: CDR1 SNHLY, CDR2 FYNNEI. The V and J ends lost 6 bases and 12 bases, in that order; junction bases with no gene match: 5. This CDR3 is 10 amino acids long. CDR3 amino acids: CASRAGTAYF. The CDR3 nucleotides read TGTGCCAGCAGGGCCGGGACAGCGTACTTC.

J is TRBJ1-5 and V is TRBV3-1 (or the pseudogene TRBV3-2); possibly TRBD1 for D (6 bases). V lost 8 bases and J 4 bases, leaving 12 bases between the germline ends. Germline values: CDR1 LGHDT, CDR2 YNNKEL (reference sequence). The CDR3 runs to 13 residues. This chain's CDR3 is CASGQSGNQPQHF. CDR3 coding DNA: TGTGCCAGCGGACAGTCAGGGAATCAGCCCCAGCATTTT.

The chain is built from TRBV2 and TRBJ2-3; D possibly corresponds to TRBD1 (6 bases). The germline V gene has CDR1 SNHLY and CDR2 FYNNEI. The CDR3 has 15 amino acids. V was trimmed by 6 bases and J by 3 bases, leaving 16 bases between them. CDR3 in amino acids: CASSSRGRGTDTQYF. In DNA, the CDR3 is TGTGCCAGCAGCTCCAGGGGTAGGGGGACAGATACGCAGTATTTT.

CDR3 protein: CASKTSTGQGGYTF. Written as DNA, the CDR3 is TGCGCCAGCAAAACTAGCACCGGACAGGGTGGCTACACCTTC. The V call is TRBV5-1, the J call TRBJ1-2; 8 positions agree with TRBD1. With V trimmed by 6 bases and J by 7 bases, 11 bases remained unmatched. Per the germline V gene, CDR1 is SGHRS and CDR2 is YFSETQ. The CDR3 is 14 amino acids.

This clone was seen a single time. The rearrangement links TRBV7-2 to TRBJ2-7; 8 nucleotides line up with TRBD1. There are 16 residues in the CDR3. Germline lookup yields CDR1 SGHTA and CDR2 FQGNSA. With 1 base clipped from V and 3 bases from J, the junction kept 8 bases outside the gene matches. DNA of the CDR3: TGTGCCAGCAGCTTAGGAACCCCCGGACAGGGCTACGAGCAGTACTTC. The encoded protein is CASSLGTPGQGYEQYF.

J is TRBJ2-5 and V is TRBV27, with 9 bases matching TRBD2. CDR1 and CDR2 (germline): MNHEY, SMNVEV (reference sequence). This CDR3 is 16 amino acids long. The V and J ends lost 6 bases and 3 bases, in that order; junction bases with no gene match: 11. Here the CDR3 reads CASSWLGGLAKETQYF. CDR3 DNA sequence: TGTGCCAGCAGCTGGTTAGGAGGACTAGCGAAAGAGACCCAGTACTTC.

V usage is TRBV5-1 and J usage is TRBJ1-1; 7 bases agree with TRBD1. Germline V gives CDR1 SGHRS, CDR2 YFSETQ. Trimming at V came to 6 bases and at J to 1 base, leaving 9 bases not matched to a gene. This CDR3 has 15 amino acids. CDR3 bases: TGCGCCAGCACCCAGGGGGGCTACTCGAACACTGAAGCTTTCTTT. Translation: CASTQGGYSNTEAFF.

The CDR3 spells CASSSRSANEKLFF. In DNA, the CDR3 is TGTGCCAGCAGCTCCAGGTCAGCTAATGAAAAACTGTTTTTT. This chain uses TRBV5-5 with TRBJ1-4; no reliable D call. The CDR3 totals 14 residues. Germline V gene data show CDR1 as SGHKS and CDR2 as YYEKEE (reference sequence). Deletions cut 3 bases from V and 3 bases from J, with 9 bases between. The full variable domain, in which reference TRBV5-5 and TRBJ1-4 provide the parts outside the CDR3, is DAGVTQSPTHLIKTRGQQVTLRCSPISGHKSVSWYQQVLGQGPQFIFQYYEKEERGRGNFPDRFSARQFPNYSSELNVNALLLGDSALYLCASSSRSANEKLFFGSGTQLSVL.

There are many counts of this clone. The rearrangement uses TRBV2 and TRBJ2-5; 11 positions agree with TRBD2. Germline values: CDR1 SNHLY, CDR2 FYNNEI. CDR3 length equals 16 residues. J was trimmed by 5 bases and V by 8 bases; bases with no gene match: 13. The DNA of the CDR3 is TGTGCCAGCTCGGTGCTAGCGGGGGGTCGTGTGGAGACCCAGTACTTC. It is translated as CASSVLAGGRVETQYF.

The CDR3 spells CASSYDRGSYEQYF. The CDR3 nucleotides are TGTGCCAGCAGTTACGACAGGGGTTCCTACGAGCAGTACTTC. V usage is TRBV6-2 or TRBV6-3 and J usage is TRBJ2-7; 8 bases line up with TRBD1. The CDR3 sequence is 14 residues long. V shed 2 bases and J 1 base; nucleotides not matched to a gene: 1. CDR1 MNHEY and CDR2 SVGEGT come from the germline V gene.